These T cell receptor beta chains were read from a single sample in a study of shared clonotypes between healthy human individuals. Repertoires were generated with immunoSEQ multiplex PCR, while TCRdb's copy carries only in-frame clones and drops some. The data hold over 1.5 million clones, with 98% observed a single time. Sequencing used naive CD4+ T cells sorted from blood. The receptors shown here come from a man aged 25-45 years in good health. CDR3s include the opening cysteine and the closing phenylalanine or tryptophan. Each record gives: J gene, clone size, D gene, V gene, CDR3 DNA, CDR3 protein. D genes are given only for firm matches. The size of a clone is reported for some rows only, either as once, few or many, or as a class for expanded clones.

>TRBJ1-2|.|.|TRBV6-1
TGTGCCAGCAGTGAAGCGCGACCGTCAAGAGGCTACACCTTC
CASSEARPSRGYTF
>TRBJ2-2|.|.|TRBV5-1
TGCGCCAGCAGCTTGGTGGCTACAACAAACACCGGAGAGCTGTTTTTT
CASSLVATTNTGELFF
>TRBJ2-5|.|.|TRBV6-6
TGTGCCAGCAGTTACCCCGGCATACAAGAGACCCAGTACTTC
CASSYPGIQETQYF
>TRBJ2-7|.|TRBD1|TRBV5-4
TGTGCCAGCAGCTCCGGGGACAGGTCCTACGAGCAGTACTTC
CASSSGDRSYEQYF
>TRBJ1-4|once|.|TRBV27
TGTGCCAGCAGCGCAACCTGGCTAGGAAATGAAAAACTGTTTTTT
CASSATWLGNEKLFF
>TRBJ2-7|.|TRBD2|TRBV25-1
TGTGCCAGCAGTGGAACTAGCGGGAGTTTTTCCCACGAGCAGTACTTC
CASSGTSGSFSHEQYF
>TRBJ2-3|.|.|TRBV11-2
TGTGCCAGCAGCTTAGATCGCGAACCACACACAGATACGCAGTATTTT
CASSLDREPHTDTQYF
>TRBJ1-3|.|.|TRBV7-2
TGTGCCAGCAGCTTAGTTGGGGGCACAAACACCATATATTTT
CASSLVGGTNTIYF
>TRBJ2-3|.|.|TRBV5-5
TGTGCCAGCAGCTTTTTTAGCGCTCCGACAGATACGCAGTATTTT
CASSFFSAPTDTQYF
>TRBJ2-7|.|TRBD2|TRBV27
TGTGCCAGCAGTTTTCTAGCGGGAGGGACCGAGCAGTACTTC
CASSFLAGGTEQYF
>TRBJ1-2|.|.|TRBV19
TGTGCCAGTAGTGCGGCAGGGGTCGATAGTTATGGCTACACCTTC
CASSAAGVDSYGYTF
>TRBJ2-1|.|TRBD2|TRBV5-1
TGCGCCAGCAGCGAACGGGAGGGCGGAACCAATGAGCAGTTCTTC
CASSEREGGTNEQFF
>TRBJ2-1|.|TRBD2|TRBV5-1
TGCGCCAGCAGCTTGTTGGCGGGGGATTACAATGAGCAGTTCTTC
CASSLLAGDYNEQFF
>TRBJ2-1|.|TRBD2|TRBV10-3
TGTGCCATCAGTGGGGGGACTAGGTACGGAAATGAGCAGTTCTTC
CAISGGTRYGNEQFF
>TRBJ2-7|.|.|TRBV29-1
TGCAGCGTTGTAAGTAGCGAGCAGTACTTC
CSVVSSEQYF
>TRBJ2-7|.|.|TRBV19
TGTGCCAGTAGTATCGCGTACTCCTACGAGCAGTACTTC
CASSIAYSYEQYF
>TRBJ2-7|.|.|TRBV9
TGTGCCAGCAGCGTAGTGGGGAGACCCGTAGCCGAGCAGTACTTC
CASSVVGRPVAEQYF
>TRBJ2-1|.|.|TRBV4-1
TGCGCCAGCAGCCAAGAAAGAGGGAGGTCCTACAATGAGCAGTTCTTC
CASSQERGRSYNEQFF
>TRBJ2-7|.|.|TRBV29-1
TGCAGCGTTGTAAGTGATTTCACTCCTACGGAGCAGTACTTC
CSVVSDFTPTEQYF
>TRBJ1-2|.|.|TRBV10-3
TGTGCCACCAGTAAGGACGGAGCTAACTATGGCTACACCTTC
CATSKDGANYGYTF
>TRBJ2-5|.|TRBD2|TRBV5-1
TGCGCCAGCAGCTTGCTAGCGGGAGGGCAAGAGACCCAGTACTTC
CASSLLAGGQETQYF
>TRBJ2-1|.|.|TRBV7-2
TGTGCCAGCAGCAGACCTGGGGGTGAGCAGTTCTTC
CASSRPGGEQFF
>TRBJ1-1|.|TRBD1|TRBV2
TGTGCCAGCAGTGGACAGGGGGTGAACACTGAAGCTTTCTTT
CASSGQGVNTEAFF
>TRBJ2-7|once|TRBD1|TRBV7-8
TGTGCCAGCAGCTTAGTGTTGAGCGGCAGGGGGTACTACGAGCAGTACTTC
CASSLVLSGRGYYEQYF
>TRBJ2-6|.|.|TRBV11-3
TGTGCCAGCAGCTTAGATTCCTCGGGGGCCAACGTCCTGACTTTC
CASSLDSSGANVLTF
>TRBJ2-5|.|.|TRBV5-1
TGCGCCAGCCGGGGAGGATTCCAAGAGACCCAGTACTTC
CASRGGFQETQYF
>TRBJ2-4|.|.|TRBV7-9
TGTGCCAGCAGCCGAGCCCAGGGTTTGGCCAAAAACATTCAGTACTTC
CASSRAQGLAKNIQYF
>TRBJ1-5|.|.|TRBV30
TGTGCCTGGGGGACACGTGCAGATCAGCCCCAGCATTTT
CAWGTRADQPQHF
>TRBJ1-2|.|.|TRBV5-1
TGCGCCAGCAGCGCCGTAGTTAGTTATGGCTACACCTTC
CASSAVVSYGYTF
>TRBJ2-1|.|.|TRBV18
TGTGCCAGCTCACCAGACAGCTACAATGAGCAGTTCTTC
CASSPDSYNEQFF
>TRBJ2-7|.|TRBD2|TRBV15
TGTGCCACCAGCAGAGAAAGATTGAGCGGGATGACCTACGAGCAGTACTTC
CATSRERLSGMTYEQYF
>TRBJ2-5|once|.|TRBV7-7
TGTGCCAGCAGCTTGGGGGGCGCCCAAGAGACCCAGTACTTC
CASSLGGAQETQYF
>TRBJ2-7|.|.|TRBV12-5
TGTGCTAGTGGCCCGGGTTCTTTCGAGCAGTACTTC
CASGPGSFEQYF